Described below is a single T cell receptor beta chain sequence and its context. The CDR3 is made up of 13 amino acids. V gave up 0 bases and J gave up 4 bases, with 9 bases separating them. Germline V lookup: CDR1 GTSNPN, CDR2 SVGIG (reference sequence). The record originates from a study of control samples from healthy donors and cancer patients. Sequencing was performed with immunoSEQ multiplex PCR; in TCRdb, only in-frame clones are kept and a portion is missing. Of about 100,000 clones detected, around 88% appear once; the ten largest clones hold roughly an eighth. Sequenced material: blood. The chain combines TRBV30 with TRBJ1-2; no definite D call. The TCR was taken from a man aged 25-40 years in good health. The CDR3 loop reads CAWSVQLRYGYTF. DNA for the CDR3: TGTGCCTGGAGTGTACAGTTGCGCTATGGCTACACCTTC.